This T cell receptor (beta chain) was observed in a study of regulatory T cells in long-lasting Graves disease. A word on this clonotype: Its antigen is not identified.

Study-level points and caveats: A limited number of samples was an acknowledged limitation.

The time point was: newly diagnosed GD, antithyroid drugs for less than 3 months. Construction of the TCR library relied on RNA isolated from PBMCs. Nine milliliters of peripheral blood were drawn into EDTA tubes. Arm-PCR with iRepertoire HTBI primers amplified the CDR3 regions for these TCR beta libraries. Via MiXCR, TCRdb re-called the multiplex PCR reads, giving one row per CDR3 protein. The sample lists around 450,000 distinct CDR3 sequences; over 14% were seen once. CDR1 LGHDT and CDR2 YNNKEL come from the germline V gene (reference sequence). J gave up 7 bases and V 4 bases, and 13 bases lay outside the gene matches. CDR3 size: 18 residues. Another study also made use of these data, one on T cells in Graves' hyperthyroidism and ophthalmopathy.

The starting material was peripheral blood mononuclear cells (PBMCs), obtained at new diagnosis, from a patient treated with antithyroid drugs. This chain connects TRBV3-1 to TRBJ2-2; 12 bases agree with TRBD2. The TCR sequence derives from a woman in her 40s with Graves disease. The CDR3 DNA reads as TGTGCCAGCAGCCTCGGGGGCCGACTAGCGGGAGTTGGCGGGGAGCTGTTTTTT. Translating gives CASSLGGRLAGVGGELFF.